This TCR beta chain comes out of a study of blood T cell repertoires in COVID-19. Study-level background: Both acute and convalescent COVID-19 samples were obtained from the United States, Italy and Spain.

V lost 6 bases to trimming and J lost 8 bases; unmatched junction nucleotides: 13. The germline V gene encodes CDR1 SNHLY and CDR2 FYNNEI. CDR3 length: 15 amino acids. Original processing methods: Amplification with reference gene primers provided the estimates of nucleated cell counts. The data were produced by immunoSEQ multiplex PCR, yet TCRdb's version contains in-frame clones alone and is incomplete. Clone size and V and J calls were adopted from that table, with D and trimming inferred from the DNA. This table holds approximately 110,000 clones, 69% found once. V gene TRBV2 combines with J gene TRBJ1-2, with 9 bases matching TRBD1. The source is an elderly man with acute or convalescent COVID-19. The sequencing input was peripheral blood. CDR3 DNA: TGTGCCAGCAGAAGCCCCGGGACAGGGCGGTTCGGCTACACCTTC. Its protein product is CASRSPGTGRFGYTF.